The 32 T cell receptor beta chains below all came from one sample that was sequenced in a study of T-cell memory formation after mild COVID-19. Each CDR3 protein is one row after TCRdb ran MiXCR on the 5' RACE reads. This sample has approximately 150,000 distinct CDR3 sequences, with over 10% found just once. Sequenced material: PBMCs or a T cell subset sorted from them (not recorded which). The receptor source for this set is a man aged 18 to 30 who had mild COVID-19 (a few samples of this study predate the infection). Cell type and time point are not known.

J is TRBJ2-1 and V is TRBV24-1; D call uncertain. Germline V gives CDR1 KGHDR, CDR2 SFDVKD. The V gene lost 4 bases and the J gene lost 4 bases, with 16 bases spanning the gap. The CDR3 is 16 residues long. The CDR3 bases are TGTGCCACCAGTGAAAATGGACCACGTAGGTACAATGAGCAGTTCTTC. This encodes CATSENGPRRYNEQFF.

The chain recombines TRBV7-2 with TRBJ2-1; TRBD2 matches at 16 bases. The CDR3 extends over 13 amino acids. Looked up from germline, CDR1 is SGHTA and CDR2 is FQGNSA. V shed 7 bases, J shed 15 bases, and the junction held 6 bases outside the gene matches. The CDR3 region has the DNA TGTGCCAGCACCGGGACTAGCGGGGGGGCGGGGTTCTTC. The encoded protein is CASTGTSGGAGFF.

The chain carries TRBV5-1 and TRBJ2-5, with 9 bases aligning to TRBD2. Germline CDR1 SGHRS, CDR2 YFSETQ. This CDR3 has 16 amino acids. The trim removed 0 bases at V and 5 bases at J, leaving 8 bases unmatched. The CDR3 reads CASSLDPSGASETQYF. CDR3 DNA sequence: TGCGCCAGCAGCTTGGATCCTAGCGGGGCCTCGGAGACCCAGTACTTC. The complete variable domain, with remaining parts taken from reference TRBV5-1 and TRBJ2-5, reads KAGVTQTPRYLIKTRGQQVTLSCSPISGHRSVSWYQQTPGQGLQFLFEYFSETQRNKGNFPGRFSGRQFSNSRSEMNVSTLELGDSALYLCASSLDPSGASETQYFGPGTRLLVL.

V is TRBV12-3 or TRBV12-4 and J is TRBJ1-1, with D maybe TRBD1 (6 bases). The CDR3 contains 13 residues. V lost 6 bases and J 4 bases, leaving 12 bases between the germline ends. The CDR3 DNA reads as TGTGCCAGCAGATTAACAGGGCGCACTGAAGCTTTCTTT. It is translated as CASRLTGRTEAFF.

At least ten counts were recorded for this clonotype. The rearrangement joins TRBV11-2 to TRBJ2-3; D is ambiguous. Trimming cost V 0 bases and J 6 bases, with 13 bases left between them. The CDR3 sequence is 15 residues long. Germline values: CDR1 SGHAT, CDR2 FQNNGV. CDR3 DNA: TGTGCCAGCAGCTTAGACAGCATACAAGGGGATACGCAGTATTTT. Translated: CASSLDSIQGDTQYF.

The chain couples TRBV7-9 to TRBJ2-3; D remains ambiguous. Germline lookup yields CDR1 SEHNR and CDR2 FQNEAQ (reference sequence). The germline V and J ends were trimmed by 0 bases and 7 bases, with 11 bases remaining between them. The CDR3 length is 14 residues. The CDR3 DNA reads as TGTGCCAGCAGCTTAGCGAGTTCATTGCATACGCAGTATTTT. This codes for CASSLASSLHTQYF.

Ten or more counts support this clonotype. V and J are TRBV28 and TRBJ1-1; the D gene is possibly TRBD1 (6 bases). Trimming stripped 2 bases from V and 1 base from J, with 8 bases between. The CDR3 has 14 residues. CDR1 MDHEN and CDR2 SYDVKM come from the germline V gene. This chain's CDR3 is CASSLPQGNTEAFF. In DNA form, the CDR3 reads TGTGCCAGCAGTTTACCACAGGGGAACACTGAAGCTTTCTTT. The whole variable domain, filled in from reference TRBV28 and TRBJ1-1, reads DVKVTQSSRYLVKRTGEKVFLECVQDMDHENMFWYRQDPGLGLRLIYFSYDVKMKEKGDIPEGYSVSREKKERFSLILESASTNQTSMYLCASSLPQGNTEAFFGQGTRLTVV.

This chain connects TRBV5-6 to TRBJ2-3; D tentatively fits TRBD1 or TRBD2 (6 bases each). Germline CDR1 is SGHDT and CDR2 is YYEEEE. The CDR3 loop spans 15 amino acids. Trimming stripped 5 bases from V and 2 bases from J, with 15 bases between. CDR3: CASSHRGGPTDTQYF. For the CDR3, the DNA is TGTGCCAGCAGTCACCGAGGGGGGCCCACAGATACGCAGTATTTT.

There are a few counts of this clonotype. The gene calls are TRBV28 and TRBJ1-5, with a possible D match to TRBD1 (5 bases). Germline V lookup: CDR1 MDHEN, CDR2 SYDVKM. V lost 3 bases, J lost 5 bases, and 8 bases lay in between. The CDR3 is 13 residues long. The CDR3 sequence is CASSFPGDQPQHF. In DNA, the CDR3 is TGTGCCAGCAGTTTCCCGGGGGATCAGCCCCAGCATTTT.

This clonotype showed up many times. The chain employs TRBV12-3 or TRBV12-4 and TRBJ2-3, with D possibly matching TRBD2 (6 bases). The V end lost 6 bases, the J end lost 4 bases, and 8 bases lay between the germline ends. The CDR3 extends over 12 amino acids. The CDR3 protein is CASSGGADTQYF. The CDR3, as DNA: TGTGCCAGCAGCGGGGGAGCAGATACGCAGTATTTT.

The genes are TRBV28 and TRBJ2-1, with 8 nucleotides matching TRBD2. V lost 3 bases to trimming and J lost 12 bases; unmatched junction nucleotides: 10. Germline assignment: CDR1 MDHEN and CDR2 SYDVKM. This CDR3 comprises 14 residues. The CDR3 sequence is CASSFSPGLGLQFF. CDR3 nucleotide sequence: TGTGCCAGCAGTTTTTCCCCGGGACTAGGACTGCAGTTCTTC.

The chain combines TRBV7-9 with TRBJ1-6, with D unresolved. V was pared by 5 bases and J by 5 bases, with 13 bases between. The CDR3 is 15 residues long. Germline lookup yields CDR1 SEHNR and CDR2 FQNEAQ (reference sequence). This chain's CDR3 is CASSRGSADNSPLHF. The CDR3, as DNA: TGTGCCAGCAGCCGGGGTTCGGCAGATAATTCACCCCTCCACTTT.

The rearrangement uses TRBV29-1 and TRBJ1-2, with D maybe TRBD1 (5 bases). Germline V gene data show CDR1 as SQVTM and CDR2 as ANQGSEA. The germline V and J ends were trimmed by 1 base and 4 bases, with 7 bases remaining between them. The CDR3 has 12 residues. The CDR3 sequence is CSVEGQLYGYTF. The CDR3 DNA follows: TGCAGCGTTGAAGGACAGCTCTATGGCTACACCTTC.

V and J are TRBV12-3 or TRBV12-4 and TRBJ1-1; TRBD1 matches at 8 bases. After removal of 6 bases from V and 0 bases from J, the junction contained 3 bases not matched to a gene. The CDR3 contains 14 residues. CDR3 sequence (DNA): TGTGCCAGCAGGGGACAGGCAGTGAACACTGAAGCTTTCTTT. It is translated as CASRGQAVNTEAFF.

The table lists this clonotype with a few counts. This chain connects TRBV5-6 to TRBJ2-7; 7 bases line up with TRBD1. There are 14 residues in the CDR3. After removal of 2 bases from V and 3 bases from J, the junction contained 5 bases not matched to a gene. Germline-derived CDR1 and CDR2 are SGHDT and YYEEEE. Here the CDR3 reads CASSLLQGFYEQYV. The CDR3 bases are TGTGCCAGCAGCTTACTACAGGGGTTCTACGAGCAGTACGTC.

This clonotype was observed a handful of times. This rearrangement joins TRBV5-6 to TRBJ1-5; no clear D. The germline V and J ends were trimmed by 1 base and 9 bases, with 11 bases remaining between them. Germline CDR1 and CDR2: SGHDT and YYEEEE. This CDR3 has 13 amino acids. The CDR3 bases are TGTGCCAGCAGCTTGAGTTGGGTGGCGCCCCAGCATTTT. Protein product: CASSLSWVAPQHF.

This chain links TRBV7-2 with TRBJ2-2; D perhaps matches TRBD2 (6 bases). The CDR3 length is 15 residues. The germline CDR1 and CDR2 sequences are SGHTA and FQGNSA. V was pared by 6 bases and J by 3 bases, with 14 bases between. CDR3 coding DNA: TGTGCCAGCAGGCCCCCACTAGCTGACACCGGGGAGCTGTTTTTT. Translation gives CASRPPLADTGELFF.

The CDR3 region has the DNA TGTGCCAGCAGCTCCCGAAGCGGGGGTTCGAATGAGCAGTTCTTC. It encodes CASSSRSGGSNEQFF. The chain employs TRBV4-2 and TRBJ2-1; TRBD2 aligns across 8 bases. The CDR3 totals 15 residues. Per germline, CDR1 LGHNA and CDR2 YNFKEQ. The V gene end was trimmed by 5 bases and the J gene end by 7 bases; junction bases not matched to a gene: 10.

This clonotype came up many times. V and J are TRBV12-3 or TRBV12-4 and TRBJ1-1; maybe TRBD1 (6 bases). Trimming cost V 3 bases and J 7 bases, with 12 bases left between them. This CDR3 has 13 residues. The CDR3 DNA reads TGTGCCAGCAGTTTTTTACAGGGCGGTGAAGCTTTCTTT. This translates into CASSFLQGGEAFF.

V is TRBV5-1 and J is TRBJ1-4; TRBD1 matches at 7 bases. Germline V gene lookup returns CDR1 SGHRS and CDR2 YFSETQ. V was clipped by 4 bases and J by 2 bases; unmatched bases: 11. This CDR3 has 17 residues. This CDR3 reads CASSPRQGVSTNEKLFF. In nucleotides, the CDR3 is TGCGCCAGCAGCCCACGACAGGGAGTCTCGACTAATGAAAAACTGTTTTTT.

The J gene is TRBJ2-3, the V gene TRBV7-2; D is possibly TRBD1 (6 bases). Deletions cut 5 bases from V and 9 bases from J, with 12 bases between. Germline V CDR1 and CDR2: SGHTA, FQGNSA. This CDR3 spans 12 amino acids. CDR3 protein: CASSLDSQTQYF. DNA for the CDR3: TGTGCCAGCAGCCTGGACAGTCAGACGCAGTATTTT.

This clonotype has just a few counts. This chain uses TRBV5-1 with TRBJ2-7; D could derive from TRBD1 or TRBD2 (6 bases each). The germline CDR1 and CDR2 sequences are SGHRS and YFSETQ. Trimming pared 2 bases from V and 2 bases from J, leaving 11 bases between. The CDR3 has 14 residues. The CDR3 reads CASSLEGGTYEQYF. CDR3 in DNA: TGCGCCAGCAGCTTAGAGGGGGGAACCTACGAGCAGTACTTC.

The rearrangement joins TRBV29-1 to TRBJ2-2; D gene uncertain. V gave up 3 bases and J gave up 0 bases, with 8 bases separating them. The CDR3 covers 14 residues. Germline CDR1 SQVTM, CDR2 ANQGSEA. In DNA form, the CDR3 reads TGCAGCGTTGAGAAACGGACGAACACCGGGGAGCTGTTTTTT. Translation gives CSVEKRTNTGELFF.

This clonotype was observed a few times. The V call is TRBV10-3, the J call TRBJ1-5; D is undetermined. Germline assignment: CDR1 ENHRY and CDR2 SYGVKD. Trimming took off 6 bases at V and 0 bases at J, with 6 bases between the two ends. The length of the CDR3 is 13 residues. The CDR3: CAISLNSNQPQHF. CDR3 coding DNA: TGTGCCATCAGCTTGAATAGCAATCAGCCCCAGCATTTT.

This clonotype was observed many times. This chain joins TRBV12-5 and TRBJ2-2; D unclear. This CDR3 has 12 residues. The V end lost 6 bases, the J end lost 3 bases, and 5 bases lay between the germline ends. CDR1 is LGHNT, CDR2 FRNRAP, per germline. CDR3 amino acids: CASGRDTGELFF. For the CDR3, the DNA is TGTGCTAGTGGACGCGACACCGGGGAGCTGTTTTTT. Full variable domain (missing parts from reference TRBV12-5 and TRBJ2-2): DARVTQTPRHKVTEMGQEVTMRCQPILGHNTVFWYRQTMMQGLELLAYFRNRAPLDDSGMPKDRFSAEMPDATLATLKIQPSEPRDSAVYFCASGRDTGELFFGEGSRLTVL.

The chain's CDR3 is CASSVGVDYGYTF. CDR3 DNA sequence: TGTGCCAGCAGTGTAGGGGTTGACTATGGCTACACCTTC. The chain combines TRBV2 with TRBJ1-2; D possibly corresponds to TRBD1 (5 bases). Germline CDR1 and CDR2: SNHLY and FYNNEI. V was clipped by 4 bases and J by 3 bases, with 9 bases between them. The CDR3 is 13 amino acids.

CDR3 sequence (DNA): TGCGCCAGCAGCCAAGGAACAGGGGGCAGGAATCAGCCCCAGCATTTT. Encoded protein: CASSQGTGGRNQPQHF. The chain recombines TRBV4-1 with TRBJ1-5, with TRBD1 matching 9 bases. This CDR3 region has 16 residues. Germline CDR1 and CDR2: MGHRA and YSYEKL. With 1 base clipped from V and 4 bases from J, the junction kept 5 bases outside the gene matches.

The chain is built from TRBV2 and TRBJ2-3; the D gene is possibly TRBD2 (5 bases). CDR1 is SNHLY, CDR2 FYNNEI, per germline. The CDR3 consists of 16 residues. The V end lost 7 bases, the J end lost 2 bases, and 19 bases lay between the germline ends. The CDR3, as DNA: TGTGCCAGCAAACTAGAGGGAAACCCAGCCACAGATACGCAGTATTTT. Its translation: CASKLEGNPATDTQYF.

The chain combines TRBV7-3 with TRBJ2-5; D remains unclear. The CDR3 totals 14 residues. V lost 4 bases and J 4 bases, leaving 13 bases between the germline ends. Germline assignment: CDR1 SGHTA and CDR2 FQGTGA. CDR3 sequence reads: CASSSPSSPETQYF. As DNA, the CDR3 is TGTGCCAGCAGCTCCCCAAGCTCCCCAGAGACCCAGTACTTC.

The CDR3 bases are TGCGCCAGCAGCTCCACAGGTTCCAATGAGCAGTTCTTC. Protein sequence: CASSSTGSNEQFF. The V call is TRBV5-1, the J call TRBJ2-1; possibly TRBD1 for D (5 bases). The CDR3 contains 13 residues. Trimming shortened V by 3 bases and J by 6 bases, and 10 bases separated the two germline ends. CDR1 and CDR2 (germline): SGHRS, YFSETQ. The full variable domain, its missing parts supplied by reference TRBV5-1 and TRBJ2-1, is KAGVTQTPRYLIKTRGQQVTLSCSPISGHRSVSWYQQTPGQGLQFLFEYFSETQRNKGNFPGRFSGRQFSNSRSEMNVSTLELGDSALYLCASSSTGSNEQFFGPGTRLTVL.

The chain is built from TRBV3-1 and TRBJ2-7; TRBD1 agrees at 8 bases. V shed 4 bases and J 5 bases; nucleotides not matched to a gene: 10. Germline V gene lookup returns CDR1 LGHDT and CDR2 YNNKEL (reference sequence). The CDR3 totals 15 residues. Here the CDR3 DNA reads TGTGCCAGCAGCCCTGAGGACAGGGATGGGCACGAGCAGTACTTC. Protein: CASSPEDRDGHEQYF.

This clonotype was seen a handful of times. V usage is TRBV12-3 or TRBV12-4 and J usage is TRBJ1-1; D is ambiguous. This CDR3 region has 13 residues. The ends were cut back, 8 bases at V and 2 bases at J, with 12 bases in the middle. This CDR3 is CASGILTNTEAFF. The CDR3 coding sequence is TGTGCCAGCGGTATCTTAACCAACACTGAAGCTTTCTTT.